This T cell receptor beta chain is drawn from a study of T cells after yellow fever vaccination. Study summary: Where fractions had low cell numbers, libraries were prepared from them with the SMART-Seq v4 Ultra Low Input RNA kit.

This clonotype was seen a few times. What it binds is not known. Template switching by 5'RACE produced TCR cDNA, adding a universal primer site and UMIs. TCRdb re-analysed the 5' RACE reads in MiXCR, keeping a single row per CDR3 protein. This sample yields some 170,000 distinct CDR3 sequences, of which approximately 10% are seen a single time; approximately 35% belongs to the top ten. Study findings and constraints: Most primary-vaccination clones recurred post-booster (roughly 97% CD4, over 70% CD8). Weaker in magnitude, the secondary response showed a faster peak on day 5 versus 15.

The source of this sequence is a young man who received the YFV17D yellow fever vaccine. The sample here was CD8+ T cells sorted from PBMCs, taken 45 days after the yellow fever booster vaccination.

The CDR3 protein is CASSQGHREGSKAFF. The CDR3 nucleotides are TGTGCCAGCAGCCAAGGGCACAGGGAGGGGAGTAAAGCTTTCTTT. The chain recombines TRBV3-1 with TRBJ1-1; D is possibly TRBD1 (6 bases). The length of the CDR3 is 15 residues. Per the germline V gene, CDR1 is LGHDT and CDR2 is YNNKEL (reference sequence). Trimming left V 1 base short and J 9 bases short, with 18 bases between.